This passage covers 13 T cell receptor beta chains from one sample sequenced in a study of spatial heterogeneity in lung cancer. TCRdb re-called the 5' RACE reads through MiXCR, storing one row per CDR3 protein. Among tens of thousands of distinct CDR3 sequences listed, approximately 12% were seen once. The time point here: sample taken at primary tumor resection. This specimen was PBMCs, taken at surgery. The receptors were gathered from a male donor with early-stage non-small cell lung cancer.

This clonotype occurred many times. This sequence joins TRBV29-1 and TRBJ2-2, with D perhaps TRBD1 or TRBD2 (5 bases each). Germline V gene data show CDR1 as SQVTM and CDR2 as ANQGSEA. The V end lost 3 bases, the J end lost 7 bases, and 12 bases lay between the germline ends. The CDR3 extends over 13 amino acids. CDR3 residues: CSVDQRDGGELFF. CDR3 nucleotide sequence: TGCAGCGTTGATCAGAGGGACGGCGGGGAGCTGTTTTTT.

The gene calls are TRBV25-1 and TRBJ2-2, with D possibly matching TRBD1 (5 bases). Trimming took 10 bases from V and 2 from J, leaving 14 bases between them. CDR1 and CDR2 from the germline V gene are MGHDK and SYGVNS. CDR3 length: 14 amino acids. The CDR3 sequence: CATHDRGNTGELFF. The CDR3 nucleotides are TGTGCCACCCATGATAGGGGAAACACCGGGGAGCTGTTTTTT.

This clonotype was observed many times. This chain connects TRBV29-1 to TRBJ2-1; TRBD2 might be the D (6 bases). Trimming cost V 7 bases and J 14 bases, with 21 bases left between them. Germline lookup yields CDR1 SQVTM and CDR2 ANQGSEA. This CDR3 spans 12 amino acids. CDR3: CSAGGSGSNKFF. The CDR3 nucleotides are TGCAGCGCTGGAGGTAGCGGATCAAATAAGTTCTTC.

The chain recombines TRBV10-3 with TRBJ1-2, with D uncertain. There are 11 residues in the CDR3. CDR1 ENHRY and CDR2 SYGVKD come from the germline V gene. The V and J ends lost 11 bases and 2 bases respectively, with 9 bases between them. The CDR3 DNA reads as TGTGCCGCCGGGGAGAACTATGGCTACACCTTC. The encoded protein is CAAGENYGYTF.

A few counts support this clonotype. The CDR3, as DNA: TGTGCCAGCAGTTCTAACAGGGGGCAGGGCGAAAAACTGTTTTTT. It yields the protein CASSSNRGQGEKLFF. The chain carries TRBV27 and TRBJ1-4; TRBD1 aligns across 9 bases. This CDR3 is built from 15 residues. Germline V gene data show CDR1 as MNHEY and CDR2 as SMNVEV (reference sequence). The V and J ends lost 4 bases and 8 bases, in that order; junction bases with no gene match: 8.

This clonotype turned up a few times. This rearrangement joins TRBV6-2 or TRBV6-3 to TRBJ2-7; D may be TRBD1 (6 bases). The length of the CDR3 is 12 residues. Looked up from germline, CDR1 is MNHEY and CDR2 is SVGEGT. V dropped 0 bases and J dropped 10 bases, with 10 bases sitting between them. This CDR3 is CASSYSQGFQYF. CDR3 coding DNA: TGTGCCAGCAGTTACTCGCAGGGGTTCCAGTACTTC.

The sample holds a few counts of this clonotype. The rearrangement joins TRBV15 to TRBJ2-4; TRBD2 aligns across 8 bases. CDR3 length equals 16 residues. Germline trimming cut 1 base from V and 15 bases from J; bases unmatched to any gene: 17. The germline V gene encodes CDR1 LNHNV and CDR2 YYDKDF (reference sequence). The CDR3: CATSRVPPPAGGIGYF. The CDR3 region has the DNA TGTGCCACCAGCAGAGTACCGCCCCCCGCGGGAGGAATAGGGTACTTC.

The chain combines TRBV29-1 with TRBJ2-3; 8 bases map to TRBD1. The CDR3 runs to 13 residues. V gave up 6 bases and J gave up 5 bases; unmatched junction bases: 7. Per the germline V gene, CDR1 is SQVTM and CDR2 is ANQGSEA. CDR3: CSVGQGQGDTQYF. CDR3 DNA sequence: TGCAGCGTAGGACAGGGCCAGGGAGATACGCAGTATTTT.

This clonotype was counted only a few times. The chain's CDR3 is CASSTTGVDIQYF. DNA for the CDR3: TGCGCCAGCAGCACGACAGGGGTGGACATTCAGTACTTC. J is TRBJ2-4 and V is TRBV5-1; 8 bases agree with TRBD1. The CDR3 totals 13 residues. Trimming removed 4 bases from V and 8 bases from J; junction bases left unmatched: 5. The germline gives CDR1 SGHRS, CDR2 YFSETQ. The complete variable domain, with remaining parts taken from reference TRBV5-1 and TRBJ2-4, reads KAGVTQTPRYLIKTRGQQVTLSCSPISGHRSVSWYQQTPGQGLQFLFEYFSETQRNKGNFPGRFSGRQFSNSRSEMNVSTLELGDSALYLCASSTTGVDIQYFGAGTRLSVL.

This chain uses TRBV5-4 with TRBJ2-3, with 8 nucleotides matching TRBD2. Germline CDR1 SGHNT, CDR2 YYREEE (reference sequence). CDR3 size: 14 residues. V shed 5 bases and J 2 bases; nucleotides not matched to a gene: 4. The CDR3 region is CASSYSGVTDTQYF. The CDR3, as DNA: TGTGCCAGCAGTTATAGCGGGGTCACAGATACGCAGTATTTT.

The gene calls are TRBV6-6 and TRBJ2-5; D is unclear. V was shortened by 4 bases and J by 3 bases, with 21 bases between the two germline ends. The CDR3 totals 17 residues. Germline V gene lookup returns CDR1 MNHNY and CDR2 SVGAGI (reference sequence). CDR3 in DNA: TGTGCCAGCAGTTCCACCCAAGGATTCAAACGGGAAGAGACCCAGTACTTC. Its protein product is CASSSTQGFKREETQYF.

CDR3 residues: CASSYTGPNQPQHF. CDR3 DNA sequence: TGTGCCAGCAGTTACACAGGGCCCAATCAGCCCCAGCATTTT. This chain joins TRBV6-2 or TRBV6-3 and TRBJ1-5, with D perhaps matching TRBD1 (6 bases). The V gene's germline CDR1 is MNHEY and CDR2 SVGEGT. The CDR3 contains 14 residues. The V and J ends lost 2 bases and 3 bases respectively, with 8 bases between them.

This chain uses TRBV20-1 with TRBJ1-4; a weak D match, TRBD1 (6 bases). This CDR3 is 14 amino acids long. Germline values: CDR1 DFQATT, CDR2 SNEGSKA (reference sequence). Trimming took off 4 bases at V and 4 bases at J, with 13 bases between the two ends. CDR3 nucleotides: TGCAGTGCTAACGGACAGCCACTTAATGAAAAACTGTTTTTT. Translated: CSANGQPLNEKLFF.